This is a list of T cell receptor beta chains from one sample in a study of Ad26.COV2.S vaccination and SARS-CoV-2 variants. The protocol was immunoSEQ multiplex PCR, while the TCRdb copy is restricted to in-frame clones and leaves out a portion. Of about 460,000 clones listed, approximately 90% are singletons. The sequenced sample was peripheral blood, obtained in a trial of Ad26.COV2.S vaccine versus placebo. Every receptor here comes from a person aged 18-65 years who received the Ad26.COV2.S COVID-19 vaccine or a placebo. Both conserved end residues are part of each CDR3. The D gene is left open where the match is weak.

cdr3_length j_call d_call v_call cdr3_aa
15 TRBJ1-5 NA TRBV5-1 CASSLVGGSNQPQHF
16 TRBJ2-2 NA TRBV4-3 CASSQGGRGNTGELFF
18 TRBJ2-2 TRBD2 TRBV3-1/TRBV3-2 CASSQEVPSGSWTGELFF
16 TRBJ1-2 NA TRBV3-1/TRBV3-2 CASSQDSGGMVEGYTF
16 TRBJ2-3 NA TRBV19 CATTGQDMTSTDTQYF
15 TRBJ2-2 NA TRBV6-5 CASSYRQTNTGELFF
13 TRBJ1-2 NA TRBV6-1 CASSEGPRDGYTF
16 TRBJ1-6 NA TRBV19 CASSILGSNQNSPLHF
14 TRBJ1-2 TRBD1 TRBV3-1/TRBV3-2 CASSPSGTDYGYTF
14 TRBJ1-3 TRBD1 TRBV5-1 CASGQGATGNTIYF
15 TRBJ1-6 NA TRBV5-5 CASSLSLVGFSPLHF
19 TRBJ1-5 NA TRBV28 CASSLDPWGGSEVNQPQHF
15 TRBJ2-7 NA TRBV6-6 CASSYVDRAEYEQYF
13 TRBJ1-2 NA TRBV2 CASSGGENYGYTF
13 TRBJ1-5 NA TRBV19 CASSPGQLQPQHF
14 TRBJ2-5 NA TRBV30 CAWSVLGRQETQYF
16 TRBJ2-5 TRBD2 TRBV28 CASSTPTSGSQETQYF
13 TRBJ2-3 NA TRBV2 CARALFDTDTQYF
16 TRBJ1-2 TRBD1 TRBV2 CASRLTAGTGLGGYTF
15 TRBJ2-5 NA TRBV24-1 CATGGAQGYQETQYF
15 TRBJ2-3 TRBD2 TRBV7-6 CASSLVGTSADTQYF
16 TRBJ1-2 TRBD1 TRBV20-1 CSASRSKGGQAYGYTF
13 TRBJ1-2 TRBD1 TRBV7-3 CASSLGQGEGYTF
12 TRBJ2-1 NA TRBV6-6 CASSYDGSPQFF
17 TRBJ2-5 TRBD2 TRBV28 CASSLRRLAGRQETQYF
12 TRBJ1-1 NA TRBV7-2 CASSHSGVEAFF
13 TRBJ1-1 NA TRBV27 CASSSHLNTEAFF
16 TRBJ1-6 NA TRBV5-4 CASSRQVTSYNSPLHF
15 TRBJ2-7 TRBD2 TRBV7-2 CASSLVAGGPNEQYF
18 TRBJ2-3 NA TRBV7-8 CASSARQIGQKGTDTQYF
14 TRBJ1-6 TRBD1 TRBV7-2 CASSFSTGNSPLHF
17 TRBJ2-3 NA TRBV9 CASSVGSRGGGFDTQYF
17 TRBJ2-2 TRBD2 TRBV30 CAWSVMLAGANTGELFF
16 TRBJ1-4 TRBD1 TRBV5-1 CASSRRTGDTVGGLFF
16 TRBJ2-5 TRBD2 TRBV13 CASRLLAGGLVETQYF
12 TRBJ2-1 NA TRBV29-1 CSAVRGDQLLFF
16 TRBJ2-3 TRBD2 TRBV6-6 CASSYNSGGHTDTQYF
13 TRBJ1-2 NA TRBV7-9 CASSYGQRGGYTF
13 TRBJ2-1 TRBD1 TRBV18 CASSPPGQGTQFF